Following are 13 T cell receptor beta chains from one sample sequenced in a study of Ad26.COV2.S vaccination and SARS-CoV-2 variants. Profiled with immunoSEQ multiplex PCR; TCRdb holds only in-frame clones, not every one. The table has about 480,000 clones, around 85% seen once; the top ten hold around 13%. Treatment meaning: 15 to 20 received Ad26.COV2.S at low or high dose, single or two shots; roughly five received placebo; per-sample allocation not given. Day 63 following the first vaccine or placebo injection was when the samples were taken. Source: peripheral blood, taken in a trial of Ad26.COV2.S vaccine versus placebo. These receptors were collected from a person between 18 and 60 years old who received the Ad26.COV2.S COVID-19 vaccine or a placebo.

In DNA form, the CDR3 reads TGCAGCGTGGGAACACAGGGGAGGGGCATTCAGTACTTC. Residues: CSVGTQGRGIQYF. The J gene is TRBJ2-4, the V gene TRBV29-1; the D gene could be TRBD1 or TRBD2 (7 bases each). CDR1 is SQVTM and CDR2 is ANQGSEA in the germline V gene. The CDR3 runs 13 residues. The germline V and J ends were trimmed by 6 bases and 9 bases, with 18 bases remaining between them.

The chain combines TRBV4-2 with TRBJ2-7, with TRBD2 matching 10 bases. The germline CDR1 and CDR2 sequences are LGHNA and YNFKEQ. The V segment lost 4 bases and the J segment 0 bases; nucleotides outside the gene matches: 0. This CDR3 contains 14 residues. The CDR3 DNA reads as TGTGCCAGCAGCCCTAGCGGGAGCTCCTACGAGCAGTACTTC. Translating it yields CASSPSGSSYEQYF.

The chain uses TRBV28 and TRBJ2-3; the D gene is possibly TRBD2 (6 bases). V was shortened by 3 bases and J by 1 base, with 8 bases between the two germline ends. The V gene's germline CDR1 is MDHEN and CDR2 SYDVKM. This CDR3 is built from 14 residues. This CDR3 reads CASSFGGGTDTQYF. The CDR3 DNA follows: TGTGCCAGCAGTTTTGGAGGGGGCACAGATACGCAGTATTTT.

The chain uses TRBV27 and TRBJ2-3; D is possibly TRBD2 (5 bases). V was pared by 6 bases and J by 4 bases, with 17 bases between. The CDR3 consists of 15 residues. Germline loops: CDR1 MNHEY, CDR2 SMNVEV (reference sequence). The CDR3 region is CASRNSPPGSDTQYF. CDR3 sequence (DNA): TGTGCCAGCAGAAACTCCCCCCCGGGGTCAGATACGCAGTATTTT.

The gene calls are TRBV13 and TRBJ2-5; D remains unclear. Germline V lookup: CDR1 PRHDT, CDR2 FYEKMQ (reference sequence). The CDR3 runs to 14 residues. The V end was cut by 2 bases, the J end by 4 bases, with 11 bases between. The chain's CDR3 is CASSLQGLLETQYF. CDR3 nucleotide sequence: TGTGCCAGCAGCTTACAAGGGTTGCTAGAGACCCAGTACTTC.

This chain links TRBV6-6 with TRBJ2-1; 7 positions match TRBD2. The germline gives CDR1 MNHNY, CDR2 SVGAGI (reference sequence). J was trimmed by 9 bases and V by 5 bases; bases with no gene match: 13. The length of the CDR3 is 15 residues. The DNA of the CDR3 is TGTGCCAGCAGTGCTAGACTAGCCGCAGGTGGTGAGCAGTTCTTC. Protein product: CASSARLAAGGEQFF.

This chain connects TRBV28 to TRBJ2-2; TRBD2 is a possible D gene (6 bases). Trimming shortened V by 3 bases and J by 6 bases, and 14 bases separated the two germline ends. The CDR3 sequence is 15 residues long. Germline V gene sequence: CDR1 MDHEN, CDR2 SYDVKM. The CDR3 nucleotides read TGTGCCAGCAGTTTTTTGCGAGGGACTTCCGGGGAGCTGTTTTTT. This sequence encodes CASSFLRGTSGELFF.

The chain employs TRBV19 and TRBJ1-2; 10 nucleotides line up with TRBD1. Losses at the gene ends were 10 bases for V and 4 bases for J; bases not matched to a gene: 15. Looked up from germline, CDR1 is LNHDA and CDR2 is SQIVND (reference sequence). The CDR3 has 16 residues. The CDR3 spells CATQGLDRGLVYGYTF. CDR3 DNA: TGTGCCACTCAAGGCCTCGACAGGGGGCTAGTCTATGGCTACACCTTC.

The chain couples TRBV6-5 to TRBJ1-2; 10 nucleotides match TRBD1. V lost 8 bases and J lost 4; bases outside the gene matches: 10. This CDR3 region has 15 residues. Per the germline V gene, CDR1 is MNHEY and CDR2 is SVGAGI. The CDR3 DNA reads TGTGCCAGCCTCCTCAGGGACAGGGGCACCTATGGCTACACCTTC. Its translation is CASLLRDRGTYGYTF.

In this sample, this clone turned up once. The V call is TRBV5-1, the J call TRBJ1-3; no clear D gene. This CDR3 has 15 amino acids. Germline V gene lookup returns CDR1 SGHRS and CDR2 YFSETQ. V was pared by 0 bases and J by 0 bases, with 7 bases between. The CDR3 DNA reads TGCGCCAGCAGCTTGGCGGGGAACTCTGGAAACACCATATATTTT. It encodes CASSLAGNSGNTIYF. The full variable domain, rest sourced from reference TRBV5-1 and TRBJ1-3, is KAGVTQTPRYLIKTRGQQVTLSCSPISGHRSVSWYQQTPGQGLQFLFEYFSETQRNKGNFPGRFSGRQFSNSRSEMNVSTLELGDSALYLCASSLAGNSGNTIYFGEGSWLTVV.

This clone came up once. The chain combines TRBV6-5 with TRBJ2-3; 7 bases line up with TRBD1. Germline assignment: CDR1 MNHEY and CDR2 SVGAGI. The CDR3 spans 15 residues. Trimming took 7 bases from V and 7 from J; bases not matched to a gene: 14. The CDR3 region has the DNA TGTGCCAGCAACGAAGGGTGGACAGGCGTGAATACGCAGTATTTT. Translating gives CASNEGWTGVNTQYF.

This clone is a singleton in its sample. V usage is TRBV28 and J usage is TRBJ1-1, with D maybe TRBD1 (5 bases). Germline assignment: CDR1 MDHEN and CDR2 SYDVKM. The CDR3 length is 14 residues. Trimming took 7 bases from V and 1 from J, leaving 13 bases between them. The CDR3, as DNA: TGTGCCAGCAACATACAGGTTTCGAACACTGAAGCTTTCTTT. Its protein product is CASNIQVSNTEAFF. Full variable domain (remainder filled in from reference TRBV28 and TRBJ1-1): DVKVTQSSRYLVKRTGEKVFLECVQDMDHENMFWYRQDPGLGLRLIYFSYDVKMKEKGDIPEGYSVSREKKERFSLILESASTNQTSMYLCASNIQVSNTEAFFGQGTRLTVV.

The V call is TRBV5-1, the J call TRBJ1-1, with 8 bases matching TRBD1. CDR1 is SGHRS and CDR2 is YFSETQ in the germline V gene. Trimming at V came to 2 bases and at J to 4 bases, leaving 7 bases not matched to a gene. This CDR3 spans 15 amino acids. The CDR3 coding sequence is TGCGCCAGCAGCTTACAGGGGGTAGGGAGCACTGAAGCTTTCTTT. It encodes CASSLQGVGSTEAFF.